The 10 T cell receptor beta chains reported below all come from one sample, sequenced in a study of CD8+CD57+ T cells in acquired aplastic anemia. Genomic DNA constituted the template upon which TCR beta VDJ and CDR3 profiling was performed. MiXCR was run by TCRdb on the reads, yielding one entry per CDR3 protein. The sample gives 200,000 to 250,000 distinct CDR3 sequences, roughly 57% of which show up once; approximately 32% is in the top ten. The sample was sorted CD4+, CD8+, or CD8+CD57+ T cells (not recorded which) from PBMCs. Source of these receptors: a human donor in good health.

This rearrangement joins TRBV7-2 to TRBJ2-7, with D possibly matching TRBD2 (6 bases). CDR1 SGHTA and CDR2 FQGNSA come from the germline V gene. Trimming removed 3 bases from V and 6 bases from J, with 9 bases in between. The CDR3 length is 12 residues. The DNA of the CDR3 is TGTGCCAGCAGCTTGGCGGGGATCGAGCAGTACTTC. Translation: CASSLAGIEQYF. Using reference TRBV7-2 and TRBJ2-7 for the parts outside the CDR3, the full variable domain is GAGVSQSPSNKVTEKGKDVELRCDPISGHTALYWYRQSLGQGLEFLIYFQGNSAPDKSGLPSDRFSAERTGGSVSTLTIQRTQQEDSAVYLCASSLAGIEQYFGPGTRLTVT.

Of note for this clonotype: A much larger clone differs by one base, so this may be a read error. The chain is built from TRBV20-1 and TRBJ2-7; tentatively, D is TRBD1 (6 bases). Looked up from germline, CDR1 is DFQATT and CDR2 is SNEGSKA (reference sequence). The CDR3 has 15 residues. Trimming shortened V by 0 bases and J by 2 bases, and 14 bases separated the two germline ends. In nucleotides, the CDR3 is TGCAGTGCTAGAGAGGGGGACACTCGCCCCTACGAGCAGTACTTC. Protein sequence: CSAREGDTRPYEQYF.

Regarding this clonotype: This clone may be a read error of a much larger clone one base away. The chain has TRBV28 and TRBJ1-5, with D perhaps TRBD2 (5 bases). Matching the DNA end better, TRBJ2-3 makes the J call doubtful. Germline V gives CDR1 MDHEN, CDR2 SYDVKM. The CDR3 is 14 residues long. CDR3 bases: TGTGCCAGCAGTTTCGTGGCGGGTGCAGATACGCAGTATTTT. It encodes CASSFVAGADTQYF.

This sequence joins TRBV20-1 and TRBJ1-3, with D possibly TRBD1 on 5 matching bases. The CDR3 is 16 residues long. Germline CDR1 and CDR2: DFQATT and SNEGSKA (reference sequence). V was pared by 6 bases and J by 0 bases, with 18 bases between. The CDR3: CSADAALGGSGNTIYF. In nucleotides, the CDR3 is TGCAGTGCCGACGCGGCCCTGGGGGGCTCTGGAAACACCATATATTTT.

This sequence joins TRBV20-1 and TRBJ1-2; TRBD1 aligns across 7 bases. Losses at the gene ends were 6 bases for V and 8 bases for J; bases not matched to a gene: 9. CDR3 size: 12 residues. Germline V CDR1 and CDR2: DFQATT, SNEGSKA (reference sequence). The CDR3 nucleotides read TGCAGTGCCCCTGATCAGGGGGACGGCTACACCTTC. Translation: CSAPDQGDGYTF.

The V call is TRBV12-3 or TRBV12-4, the J call TRBJ1-1; D is unclear. V was shortened by 7 bases and J by 4 bases, with 13 bases between the two germline ends. The CDR3 loop spans 13 amino acids. The CDR3 is CASNPGEGTEAFF. The CDR3 bases are TGTGCCAGCAATCCTGGGGAGGGCACTGAAGCTTTCTTT.

The V gene is TRBV20-1, the J gene TRBJ1-5; TRBD1 is a possible D gene (6 bases). There are 14 residues in the CDR3. The germline gives CDR1 DFQATT, CDR2 SNEGSKA (reference sequence). The ends were cut back, 6 bases at V and 0 bases at J, with 12 bases in the middle. CDR3 DNA sequence: TGCAGTGCCCCGGGACAAAATAGCAATCAGCCCCAGCATTTT. This translates into CSAPGQNSNQPQHF.

This clonotype was counted ten times or more. V gene TRBV6-5 combines with J gene TRBJ2-3; D not resolved. Germline V gives CDR1 MNHEY, CDR2 SVGAGI. This CDR3 contains 14 residues. V gave up 2 bases and J gave up 0 bases, with 6 bases separating them. The CDR3 is CASSYAPSTDTQYF. The CDR3 coding sequence is TGTGCCAGCAGTTACGCGCCCAGCACAGATACGCAGTATTTT.

The V gene is TRBV2, the J gene TRBJ2-1, with D hard to call. This CDR3 is built from 11 residues. V was trimmed by 5 bases and J by 8 bases, leaving 7 bases between them. Germline V gene lookup returns CDR1 SNHLY and CDR2 FYNNEI. CDR3 protein: CASSQSDEQFF. DNA for the CDR3: TGTGCCAGCAGTCAATCGGATGAGCAGTTCTTC.

The chain employs TRBV2 and TRBJ2-3; TRBD2 is a possible D gene (5 bases). This CDR3 is 15 amino acids long. Germline V gene data show CDR1 as SNHLY and CDR2 as FYNNEI. Trimming stripped 5 bases from V and 6 bases from J, with 18 bases between. CDR3 nucleotide sequence: TGTGCCAGCAGTTCCCGAGTTCCAGGCGGGGATACGCAGTATTTT. Translation gives CASSSRVPGGDTQYF.